These 22 T cell receptor beta chains came from one sample sequenced in a study of control samples from healthy donors and cancer patients. The protocol was immunoSEQ multiplex PCR, while the TCRdb copy is restricted to in-frame clones and leaves out a portion. This table holds about 45,000 clones, more than 65% found once. The sequencing sample was made of formalin-fixed, paraffin-embedded tissue. These receptors originate from a male donor with melanoma.

Only one count was recorded for this clone. V gene TRBV9 combines with J gene TRBJ2-5, with 9 bases matching TRBD2. The germline V gene encodes CDR1 SGDLS and CDR2 YYNGEE. The V segment lost 0 bases and the J segment 5 bases; nucleotides outside the gene matches: 2. The CDR3 runs to 14 residues. Here the CDR3 DNA reads TGTGCCAGCAGCGTAGGCGGGAGGGATGAGACCCAGTACTTC. As protein: CASSVGGRDETQYF.

CDR3 amino acids: CSAHGHYEQYF. CDR3 in DNA: TGCAGTGCCCACGGGCATTACGAGCAGTACTTC. The chain joins TRBV20-1 to TRBJ2-7; the D is unclear. The CDR3 has 11 residues. V was clipped by 6 bases and J by 4 bases, with 10 bases between them. Germline values: CDR1 DFQATT, CDR2 SNEGSKA (reference sequence).

J is TRBJ2-4 and V is TRBV9; a possible D gene is TRBD2 (6 bases). The CDR3 covers 16 residues. The germline V gene has CDR1 SGDLS and CDR2 YYNGEE. Trimming cost V 3 bases and J 2 bases, with 15 bases left between them. The CDR3 DNA sequence: TGTGCCAGCAGCGGGAGGGAACCTTCATCCAAAAACATTCAGTACTTC. Protein: CASSGREPSSKNIQYF.

This chain's CDR3 is CASSGGYTF. In nucleotides, the CDR3 is TGTGCCAGCAGCGGGGGCTACACCTTC. V and J are TRBV21-1 and TRBJ1-2. TRBV21-1 is a recognized pseudogene. CDR3 length: 9 residues.

This clone occurred many times. The chain is built from TRBV3-1 (or the pseudogene TRBV3-2) and TRBJ2-7; D not certain. Germline CDR1 reads LGHDT; CDR2 reads YNNKEL (reference sequence). V lost 0 bases to trimming and J lost 4 bases, with 13 bases between them. CDR3 size: 15 residues. The CDR3 loop reads CASSQDGIGLYEQYF. CDR3 in DNA: TGTGCCAGCAGCCAAGATGGGATCGGGTTGTACGAGCAGTACTTC.

The gene calls are TRBV2 and TRBJ2-6; 8 nucleotides agree with TRBD1. The V gene's germline CDR1 is SNHLY and CDR2 FYNNEI. The CDR3 runs 18 residues. The V and J ends lost 3 bases and 1 base, in that order; junction bases with no gene match: 8. The CDR3 nucleotides are TGTGCCAGCAGTGAGAGGACAGGGTTTCCTTCTGGGGCCAACGTCCTGACTTTC. Encoded protein: CASSERTGFPSGANVLTF.

The rearrangement uses TRBV6-5 and TRBJ2-1; unclear D gene. With 0 bases removed from V and 9 bases from J, the gap between germline ends came to 6 bases. The CDR3 covers 12 residues. The germline CDR1 and CDR2 sequences are MNHEY and SVGAGI. CDR3 in DNA: TGTGCCAGCAGTTACTCTGGGCGTGAGCAGTTCTTC. It specifies CASSYSGREQFF.

The V and J genes are TRBV2 and TRBJ2-1, with 13 bases that match TRBD2. This CDR3 has 15 residues. Germline-derived CDR1 and CDR2 are SNHLY and FYNNEI. J was trimmed by 3 bases and V by 6 bases; bases with no gene match: 2. The CDR3 protein is CASSGTSGDYNEQFF. CDR3 bases: TGTGCCAGCAGCGGGACTAGCGGGGACTACAATGAGCAGTTCTTC.

The CDR3 here is CASSPPFGSQDGYTF. Here the CDR3 DNA reads TGCGCCAGCAGCCCACCTTTCGGGAGCCAGGATGGCTACACCTTC. The V call is TRBV4-1, the J call TRBJ1-2; no clear D. Trimming removed 4 bases at V and 6 bases at J, with 18 bases between. CDR3 length equals 15 residues. Germline CDR1 MGHRA, CDR2 YSYEKL.

V and J are TRBV10-3 and TRBJ2-1, with 11 bases that match TRBD2. V lost 6 bases and J lost 9; bases outside the gene matches: 7. The germline V gene has CDR1 ENHRY and CDR2 SYGVKD. There are 14 residues in the CDR3. CDR3 DNA sequence: TGTGCCATCAGCCCGGGACTAGCGGATCGTGAGCAGTTCTTC. Translating gives CAISPGLADREQFF.

This sequence joins TRBV28 and TRBJ2-1, with 11 bases lining up with TRBD2. Per the germline V gene, CDR1 is MDHEN and CDR2 is SYDVKM. The V gene end was trimmed by 6 bases and the J gene end by 7 bases; junction bases not matched to a gene: 5. The CDR3 contains 14 residues. The CDR3 reads CASRTSGMGNEQFF. In DNA form, the CDR3 reads TGTGCCAGCAGGACTAGCGGGATGGGAAATGAGCAGTTCTTC.

V is TRBV7-8 and J is TRBJ1-1; no firm D call. Germline assignment: CDR1 SGHVS and CDR2 FQNEAQ. Trimming removed 1 base at V and 1 base at J, with 4 bases between. This CDR3 comprises 13 residues. As DNA, the CDR3 is TGTGCCAGCAGCTTAGGGACGAACACTGAAGCTTTCTTT. It encodes CASSLGTNTEAFF.

This clone was seen a handful of times. V gene TRBV28 combines with J gene TRBJ2-5; D not certain. CDR1 and CDR2 from the germline V gene are MDHEN and SYDVKM. CDR3 length: 13 amino acids. V was clipped by 4 bases and J by 1 base, with 7 bases between them. For the CDR3, the DNA is TGTGCCAGCAGTTCTGGCGGCCAAGAGACCCAGTACTTC. Translation: CASSSGGQETQYF.

The genes are TRBV10-2 and TRBJ2-7, with a tentative D call TRBD2 (5 bases). Germline V gene sequence: CDR1 WSHSY, CDR2 SAAADI. The CDR3 runs to 12 residues. Deletions cut 8 bases from V and 5 bases from J, with 13 bases between. The CDR3 DNA reads TGCGCCAGCCGCGCATCCGGGAACGAGCAGTACTTC. Its protein product is CASRASGNEQYF.

V gene TRBV10-1 combines with J gene TRBJ2-5; D possibly matches TRBD1 or TRBD2 (5 bases each). The V end lost 2 bases, the J end lost 4 bases, and 5 bases lay between the germline ends. Germline V gene lookup returns CDR1 WNHNN and CDR2 SYGVQD (reference sequence). The CDR3 runs 12 residues. The CDR3 region has the DNA TGCGCCAGCAGTGAGGGGACAGAGACCCAGTACTTC. Translating it yields CASSEGTETQYF.

The gene calls are TRBV28 and TRBJ1-1, with D possibly matching TRBD1 (5 bases). This CDR3 region has 14 residues. Per the germline V gene, CDR1 is MDHEN and CDR2 is SYDVKM. Trimming cost V 8 bases and J 0 bases, with 13 bases left between them. CDR3 DNA sequence: TGTGCCAGCTCTGAGACAGCTATGAACACTGAAGCTTTCTTT. Amino acid sequence: CASSETAMNTEAFF.

V and J are TRBV12-3 or TRBV12-4 and TRBJ2-7; D is possibly TRBD2 (6 bases). There are 13 residues in the CDR3. V shed 3 bases and J shed 7 bases, with 13 bases lying between them. The CDR3 loop reads CASSFLRRDEQYF. CDR3 sequence (DNA): TGTGCCAGCAGTTTCCTGAGGCGGGATGAGCAGTACTTC.

This chain joins TRBV2 and TRBJ2-5; a weak D match, TRBD1 (5 bases). Germline V CDR1 and CDR2: SNHLY, FYNNEI. The CDR3 contains 15 residues. V lost 1 base to trimming and J lost 1 base, with 10 bases between them. CDR3 region: CASSEGRQTQETQYF. CDR3 DNA sequence: TGTGCCAGCAGTGAAGGCCGACAGACCCAAGAGACCCAGTACTTC.

V usage is TRBV28 and J usage is TRBJ2-3, with 8 bases identical to TRBD2. The germline V gene has CDR1 MDHEN and CDR2 SYDVKM. J was trimmed by 6 bases and V by 5 bases; bases with no gene match: 4. The CDR3 has 13 amino acids. CDR3 sequence: CASSTGGADTQYF. In DNA, the CDR3 is TGTGCCAGCAGTACCGGGGGGGCGGATACGCAGTATTTT.

V gene TRBV10-3 combines with J gene TRBJ2-5, with TRBD2 as a possible D gene (5 bases). CDR3 length equals 15 residues. CDR1 and CDR2 from the germline V gene are ENHRY and SYGVKD. Trimming cost V 0 bases and J 1 base, with 9 bases left between them. The CDR3 nucleotides read TGTGCCATCAGTGAGTCGGAGGCCGCCCAAGAGACCCAGTACTTC. Protein sequence: CAISESEAAQETQYF.

The V gene is TRBV7-6, the J gene TRBJ2-7, with a tentative D call TRBD2 (6 bases). The V end was cut by 1 base, the J end by 0 bases, with 10 bases between. The germline CDR1 and CDR2 sequences are SGHVS and FNYEAQ. CDR3 length: 15 amino acids. CDR3 DNA: TGTGCCAGCAGCTTAGGGTCCGGGAGCTCCTACGAGCAGTACTTC. It encodes CASSLGSGSSYEQYF.

V usage is TRBV7-6 and J usage is TRBJ2-1; D might be TRBD2 (5 bases). CDR3 length: 15 amino acids. Germline loops: CDR1 SGHVS, CDR2 FNYEAQ. The V end was cut by 5 bases, the J end by 8 bases, with 19 bases between. The CDR3 loop is CASSQTGDRVDEQFF. CDR3 nucleotide sequence: TGTGCCAGCAGCCAGACCGGGGATAGGGTGGATGAGCAGTTCTTC.